This is a list of T cell receptor beta chains from one sample in a study of T cell responses to AZD1222 COVID-19 vaccine. Profiling relied on immunoSEQ multiplex PCR, and the TCRdb table lists in-frame clones only, not all of them. The data hold roughly 35,000 clones, with around 78% observed a single time. Sequencing was performed on peripheral blood, taken 28 days after the second AZD1222 dose. The receptors here all came from an adult who received the AZD1222 COVID-19 vaccine. The CDR3 runs from the conserved cysteine through the conserved F or W. D genes are given only for firm matches. Size is omitted from some rows. Given values are once, few, many or a class for expanded clones.

NA	TRBJ1-1	NA	TRBV29-1	CSVDRNMNTEAFF
NA	TRBJ2-3	NA	TRBV7-5	CARSTRPPSIDTQYF
few	TRBJ1-5	NA	TRBV30	CAWSRDSNQPQHF
NA	TRBJ1-4	TRBD1	TRBV5-4	CASRDDREGEKLFF
once	TRBJ1-5	NA	TRBV18	CASSPRSQAGASNQPQHF
NA	TRBJ2-3	NA	TRBV19	CASSVTDTQYF
once	TRBJ1-5	NA	TRBV5-8	CASSDRFRPQHF
NA	TRBJ2-3	NA	TRBV5-1	CASSNLLGGALTDTQYF
NA	TRBJ2-1	NA	TRBV13	CASSLSRGIGPTTSYNEQFF
NA	TRBJ1-5	NA	TRBV5-5	CASSLSSGQGGQSQHF
NA	TRBJ1-2	NA	TRBV6-5	CAIQGNYGYTF
NA	TRBJ2-1	NA	TRBV11-1	CASSFGDNEQFF
NA	TRBJ1-3	TRBD1	TRBV19	CASSQGATGNTIYF
NA	TRBJ2-6	TRBD1	TRBV18	CASSPGQGAAFSGANVLTF
NA	TRBJ2-1	NA	TRBV14	CASSQEIWREQFF